The 20 T cell receptor beta chains below all came from one sample that was sequenced in a study of T-cell reconstitution after alpha-beta-depleted transplantation in children. Preparation of the TCRbeta library was carried out with unique molecular identifiers. TCRdb reanalysed the PCR reads using MiXCR and keeps one entry per CDR3 protein. The sample carries 250,000 or so distinct CDR3 sequences, roughly 8% recorded once. The specimen was PBMCs, mostly from graft donor cells, collected 180 days after TCRalphabeta/CD19-depleted stem cell transplant. Source of these receptors: a male patient between 5 and 17 years old who had a stem cell transplant for acute lymphoblastic leukemia, so the T cells may come from the graft donor.

This clonotype was seen only a few times. J is TRBJ2-7 and V is TRBV12-3 or TRBV12-4; D call uncertain. Between the trimmed V and J ends, which lost 2 bases and 1 base, there was a span of 6 bases. The CDR3 consists of 13 residues. The chain's CDR3 is CASSLTESYEQYF. For the CDR3, the DNA is TGTGCCAGCAGTTTAACGGAGTCCTACGAGCAGTACTTC.

At least ten counts were recorded for this clonotype. In nucleotides, the CDR3 is TGCGCCAGCAGCCGACCGGGAAGTTCACCCCTCCACTTT. Translation: CASSRPGSSPLHF. The chain joins TRBV4-3 to TRBJ1-6, with no clear D. Trimming took 4 bases from V and 9 from J, leaving 10 bases between them. The germline V gene encodes CDR1 LGHNA and CDR2 YSLEER. The CDR3 is 13 residues long.

V is TRBV6-1 and J is TRBJ2-7; D assignment may be TRBD1 or TRBD2 (6 bases each). Trimming stripped 6 bases from V and 1 base from J, with 13 bases between. CDR3 size: 14 residues. Looked up from germline, CDR1 is MNHNS and CDR2 is SASEGT. CDR3 protein: CASSNGGGSYEQYF. DNA for the CDR3: TGTGCCAGCAGCAACGGGGGCGGGTCCTACGAGCAGTACTTC.

This clonotype was picked up many times. The V and J genes are TRBV20-1 and TRBJ2-5; TRBD2 might be the D (6 bases). The germline V and J ends were trimmed by 6 bases and 0 bases, with 8 bases remaining between them. CDR1 and CDR2 (germline): DFQATT, SNEGSKA (reference sequence). The CDR3 sequence is 12 residues long. CDR3 loop: CSAEGYQETQYF. The CDR3 DNA follows: TGCAGTGCGGAGGGCTACCAAGAGACCCAGTACTTC.

The sample holds many counts of this clonotype. The chain has TRBV23-1 and TRBJ2-2; 8 bases are shared with TRBD1. TRBV23-1 is filed as an ORF, its function uncertain. After removal of 8 bases from V and 5 bases from J, the junction contained 13 bases not matched to a gene. The CDR3 sequence is 16 residues long. The CDR3 protein is CASRPSQGEWTGELFF. The CDR3 DNA follows: TGCGCCAGCCGCCCCTCACAGGGGGAGTGGACCGGGGAGCTGTTTTTT.

This clonotype occurred many times. This chain connects TRBV9 to TRBJ2-2, with D possibly matching TRBD1 (5 bases). Germline loops: CDR1 SGDLS, CDR2 YYNGEE. The CDR3 extends over 16 amino acids. V was trimmed by 3 bases and J by 4 bases, leaving 16 bases between them. CDR3 sequence: CASSALNQGFTGELFF. As DNA, the CDR3 is TGTGCCAGCAGCGCCCTAAATCAGGGATTCACCGGGGAGCTGTTTTTT. The full variable domain, with the rest looked up from reference TRBV9 and TRBJ2-2, is DSGVTQTPKHLITATGQRVTLRCSPRSGDLSVYWYQQSLDQGLQFLIQYYNGEERAKGNILERFSAQQFPDLHSELNLSSLELGDSALYFCASSALNQGFTGELFFGEGSRLTVL.

This clonotype has a count of ten or more. The chain joins TRBV10-3 to TRBJ1-3; unclear D gene. Trimming took 10 bases from V and 3 from J, leaving 10 bases between them. Germline V CDR1 and CDR2: ENHRY, SYGVKD. CDR3 length: 12 amino acids. The CDR3 region is CATWRGGNTIYF. The CDR3 coding sequence is TGTGCCACCTGGCGGGGTGGAAACACCATATATTTT.

Ten or more counts support this clonotype. The chain couples TRBV4-1 to TRBJ2-1, with no clear D. This CDR3 comprises 12 residues. CDR1 and CDR2 (germline): MGHRA, YSYEKL. V was cut by 1 base and J by 11 bases, with 9 bases left in between. CDR3 nucleotides: TGCGCCAGCAGCCAAGGAAAGGGTAAGCAGTTCTTC. Protein sequence: CASSQGKGKQFF.

This clonotype was detected ten times or more. The rearrangement uses TRBV13 and TRBJ2-1; tentatively, D is TRBD1 or TRBD2 (5 bases each). Trimming pared 3 bases from V and 7 bases from J, leaving 22 bases between. This CDR3 contains 17 residues. Germline CDR1 reads PRHDT; CDR2 reads FYEKMQ (reference sequence). CDR3 coding DNA: TGTGCCAGCAGCTTGCCCCCCGGGACCCGAAAGAAGAATGAGCAGTTCTTC. This codes for CASSLPPGTRKKNEQFF.

This clonotype has a count of ten or more. The rearrangement links TRBV27 to TRBJ1-1, with no clear D. Germline loops: CDR1 MNHEY, CDR2 SMNVEV (reference sequence). V was trimmed by 3 bases and J by 0 bases, leaving 8 bases between them. The CDR3 is 14 residues long. In nucleotides, the CDR3 is TGTGCCAGCAGTTTGGGTTACATGAACACTGAAGCTTTCTTT. This gives the protein CASSLGYMNTEAFF.

Ten or more counts support this clonotype. The chain is built from TRBV29-1 and TRBJ1-3; D perhaps matches TRBD1 (5 bases). The CDR3 length is 13 residues. Trimming left V 7 bases short and J 4 bases short, with 14 bases between. Germline V gene lookup returns CDR1 SQVTM and CDR2 ANQGSEA. The CDR3 coding sequence is TGCAGCGGACGCGGGGGGACGGGAAACACCATATATTTT. It specifies CSGRGGTGNTIYF.

This clonotype was counted ten times or more. The chain recombines TRBV6-2 or TRBV6-3 with TRBJ1-5; 10 bases match TRBD1. The germline V gene has CDR1 MNHEY and CDR2 SVGEGT. Trimming at V came to 2 bases and at J to 1 base, leaving 11 bases not matched to a gene. The CDR3 has 19 amino acids. For the CDR3, the DNA is TGTGCCAGCAGTTACGCGACAGGGGGCTGGATAAGAAGCAATCAGCCCCAGCATTTT. This sequence encodes CASSYATGGWIRSNQPQHF.

This clonotype appeared many times. The chain is built from TRBV2 and TRBJ2-1, with 9 bases lining up with TRBD1. The CDR3 sequence is 15 residues long. The ends lost 3 bases at V and 10 bases at J; junction bases unmatched: 10. Per the germline V gene, CDR1 is SNHLY and CDR2 is FYNNEI. Here the CDR3 reads CASSDTGTGIGEQFF. The DNA of the CDR3 is TGTGCCAGCAGTGATACCGGGACAGGGATCGGGGAGCAGTTCTTC.

Turning to this clonotype: Being one base from a much bigger clone, this may be a read error. This chain links TRBV27 with TRBJ2-5; 9 bases match TRBD1. In germline, CDR1 is MNHEY, CDR2 SMNVEV (reference sequence). This CDR3 has 16 amino acids. CDR3 bases: TGTGCCGGCAGTTCTACAAACAGGGGGCGCCAAGAGACCCAGTACTTC. Translation gives CAGSSTNRGRQETQYF.

This clonotype was recorded at least ten times. This chain links TRBV29-1 with TRBJ2-3, with D maybe TRBD1 (6 bases). CDR1 is SQVTM and CDR2 is ANQGSEA in the germline V gene. Trimming removed 4 bases from V and 0 bases from J, with 11 bases in between. The CDR3 is 14 residues long. The DNA for the CDR3 is TGCAGCGTTGGTTCCAGGGGAAGCACAGATACGCAGTATTTT. Protein: CSVGSRGSTDTQYF.

This clonotype was seen more than once but under ten times. V gene TRBV5-1 combines with J gene TRBJ2-7; 7 bases line up with TRBD2. Germline CDR1 and CDR2: SGHRS and YFSETQ. CDR3 length: 16 amino acids. J gave up 2 bases and V 3 bases, and 11 bases lay outside the gene matches. Written as DNA, the CDR3 is TGCGCCAGCAGCTGGGGGAGGGGAGAGTCGGCCTACGAGCAGTACTTC. Its translation: CASSWGRGESAYEQYF.

This clonotype was seen only a few times. This chain uses TRBV19 with TRBJ2-2; D is uncertain. Per germline, CDR1 LNHDA and CDR2 SQIVND (reference sequence). CDR3 size: 13 residues. V dropped 3 bases and J dropped 4 bases, with 6 bases sitting between them. CDR3 in DNA: TGTGCCAGTAGTATCCCAATCACCGGGGAGCTGTTTTTT. Encoded protein: CASSIPITGELFF.

Here the CDR3 DNA reads TGTGCCAGCAGCTCCCTGGCGGGGGGCCGTCGCGAGCAGTACTTC. Its protein is CASSSLAGGRREQYF. This chain joins TRBV7-2 and TRBJ2-7; 8 bases fit TRBD2. With 4 bases clipped from V and 6 bases from J, the junction kept 11 bases outside the gene matches. The CDR3 length is 15 residues. Looked up from germline, CDR1 is SGHTA and CDR2 is FQGNSA.

In this sample, this clonotype turned up many times. This chain joins TRBV5-1 and TRBJ2-1, with D possibly matching TRBD1 (6 bases). V was clipped by 1 base and J by 7 bases, with 18 bases between them. CDR3 length: 16 amino acids. The germline V gene has CDR1 SGHRS and CDR2 YFSETQ. The CDR3 sequence is CASSLTSGAIVNEQFF. In DNA, the CDR3 is TGCGCCAGCAGCTTGACCTCAGGGGCGATAGTAAATGAGCAGTTCTTC.

This clonotype showed up many times. The chain carries TRBV27 and TRBJ1-1; a possible D gene is TRBD1 (6 bases). V gave up 3 bases and J gave up 6 bases, with 11 bases separating them. This CDR3 is 13 amino acids long. The germline gives CDR1 MNHEY, CDR2 SMNVEV (reference sequence). The CDR3 DNA sequence: TGTGCCAGCAGTTTTTCAGGGGCGGCTGAAGCTTTCTTT. This gives the protein CASSFSGAAEAFF.